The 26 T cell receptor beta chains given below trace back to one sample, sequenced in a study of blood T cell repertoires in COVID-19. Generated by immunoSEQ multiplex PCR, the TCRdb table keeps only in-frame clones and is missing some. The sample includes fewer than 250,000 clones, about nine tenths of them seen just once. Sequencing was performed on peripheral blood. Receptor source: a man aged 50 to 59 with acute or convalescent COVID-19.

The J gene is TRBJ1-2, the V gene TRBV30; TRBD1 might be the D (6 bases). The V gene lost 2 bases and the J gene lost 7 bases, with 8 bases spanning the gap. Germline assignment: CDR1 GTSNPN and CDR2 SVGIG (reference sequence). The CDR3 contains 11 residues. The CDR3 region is CAWSQGSGYTF. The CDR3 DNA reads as TGTGCCTGGAGTCAGGGGAGTGGCTACACCTTC.

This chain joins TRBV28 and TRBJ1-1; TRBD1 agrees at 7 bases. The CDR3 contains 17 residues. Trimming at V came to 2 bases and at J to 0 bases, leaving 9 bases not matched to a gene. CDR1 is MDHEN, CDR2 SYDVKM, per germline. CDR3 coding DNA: TGTGCCAGCAGTTTAGCCCCCGGGACAGTTGTGAACACTGAAGCTTTCTTT. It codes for CASSLAPGTVVNTEAFF.

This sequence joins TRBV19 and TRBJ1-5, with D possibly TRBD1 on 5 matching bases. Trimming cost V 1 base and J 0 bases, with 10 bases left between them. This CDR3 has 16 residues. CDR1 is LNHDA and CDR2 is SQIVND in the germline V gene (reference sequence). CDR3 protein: CASSIGGGYSNQPQHF. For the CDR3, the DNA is TGTGCCAGTAGTATAGGGGGGGGGTATAGCAATCAGCCCCAGCATTTT.

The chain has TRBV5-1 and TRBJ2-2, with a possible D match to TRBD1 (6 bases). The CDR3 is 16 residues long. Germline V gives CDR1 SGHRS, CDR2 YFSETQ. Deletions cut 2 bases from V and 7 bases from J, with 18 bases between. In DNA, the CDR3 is TGCGCCAGCAGCTTAGCCCGGGAAGGGGGTCGCGGGGAGCTGTTTTTT. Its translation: CASSLAREGGRGELFF.

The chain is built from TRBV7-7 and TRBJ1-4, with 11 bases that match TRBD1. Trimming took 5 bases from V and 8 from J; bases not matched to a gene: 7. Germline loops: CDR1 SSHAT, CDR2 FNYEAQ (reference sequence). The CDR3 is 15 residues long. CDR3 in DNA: TGTGCCAGCAGCCCGGGGACAGGGGGGGGAGAAAAACTGTTTTTT. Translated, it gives CASSPGTGGGEKLFF.

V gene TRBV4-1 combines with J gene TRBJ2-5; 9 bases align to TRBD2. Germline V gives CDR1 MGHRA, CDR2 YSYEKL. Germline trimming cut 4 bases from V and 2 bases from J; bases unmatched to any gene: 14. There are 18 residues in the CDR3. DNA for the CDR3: TGCGCCAGCAGCCTTACCGCTAGCGGGGCACCGTGGCAAGAGACCCAGTACTTC. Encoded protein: CASSLTASGAPWQETQYF.

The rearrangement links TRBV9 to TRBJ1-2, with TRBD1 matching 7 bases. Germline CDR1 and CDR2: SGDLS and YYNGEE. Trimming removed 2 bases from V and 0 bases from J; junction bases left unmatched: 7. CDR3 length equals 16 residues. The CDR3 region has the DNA TGTGCCAGCAGCGTCACCGGGACAGATTCTAACTATGGCTACACCTTC. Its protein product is CASSVTGTDSNYGYTF.

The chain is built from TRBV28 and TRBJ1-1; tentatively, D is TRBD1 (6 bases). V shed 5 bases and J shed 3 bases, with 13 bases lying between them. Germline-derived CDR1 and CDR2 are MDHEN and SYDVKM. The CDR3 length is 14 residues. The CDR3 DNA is TGTGCCAGCAGTCCCGCTCAGGGGTACACTGAAGCTTTCTTT. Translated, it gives CASSPAQGYTEAFF.

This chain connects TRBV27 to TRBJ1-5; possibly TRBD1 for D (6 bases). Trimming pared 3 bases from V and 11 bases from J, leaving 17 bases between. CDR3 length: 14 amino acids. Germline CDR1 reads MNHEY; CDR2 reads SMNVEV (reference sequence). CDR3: CASSLGGPGAAQHF. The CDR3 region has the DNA TGTGCCAGCAGTTTGGGGGGGCCCGGGGCTGCCCAGCATTTT.

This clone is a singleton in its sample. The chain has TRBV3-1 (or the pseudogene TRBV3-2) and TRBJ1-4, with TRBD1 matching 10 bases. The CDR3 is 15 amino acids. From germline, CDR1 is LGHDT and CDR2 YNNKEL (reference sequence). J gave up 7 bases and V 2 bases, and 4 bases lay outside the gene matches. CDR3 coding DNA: TGTGCCAGCAGCCAACGGACAGGGGGGGCTGAAAAACTGTTTTTT. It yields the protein CASSQRTGGAEKLFF.

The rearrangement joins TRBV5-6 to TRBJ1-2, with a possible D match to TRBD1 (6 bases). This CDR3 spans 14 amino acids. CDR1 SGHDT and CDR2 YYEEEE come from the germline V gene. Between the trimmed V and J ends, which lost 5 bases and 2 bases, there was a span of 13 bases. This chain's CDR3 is CASRYTGLNYGYTF. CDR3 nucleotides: TGTGCCAGCAGGTATACAGGGTTGAACTATGGCTACACCTTC. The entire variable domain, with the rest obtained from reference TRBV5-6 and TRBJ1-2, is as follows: DAGVTQSPTHLIKTRGQQVTLRCSPKSGHDTVSWYQQALGQGPQFIFQYYEEEERQRGNFPDRFSGHQFPNYSSELNVNALLLGDSALYLCASRYTGLNYGYTFGSGTRLTVV.

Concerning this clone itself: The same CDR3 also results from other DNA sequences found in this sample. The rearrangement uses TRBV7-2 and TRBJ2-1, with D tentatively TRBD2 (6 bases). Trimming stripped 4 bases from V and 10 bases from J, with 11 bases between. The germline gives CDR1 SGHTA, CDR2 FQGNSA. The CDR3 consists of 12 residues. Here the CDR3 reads CASSSYSGEQFF. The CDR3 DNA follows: TGTGCCAGCAGCTCCTATAGCGGCGAGCAGTTCTTC.

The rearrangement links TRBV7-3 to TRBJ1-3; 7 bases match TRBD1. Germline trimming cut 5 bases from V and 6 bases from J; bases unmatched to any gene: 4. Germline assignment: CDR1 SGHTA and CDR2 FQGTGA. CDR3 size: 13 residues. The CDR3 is CASSLQGENTIYF. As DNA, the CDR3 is TGTGCCAGCAGCCTCCAGGGGGAAAACACCATATATTTT.

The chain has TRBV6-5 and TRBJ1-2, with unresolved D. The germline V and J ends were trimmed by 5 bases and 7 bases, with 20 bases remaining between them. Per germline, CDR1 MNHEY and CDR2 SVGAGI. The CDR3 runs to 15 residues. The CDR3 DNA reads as TGTGCCAGCAGTCTCGGGTCCGGAGTGGTAGGTGGCTACACCTTC. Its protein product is CASSLGSGVVGGYTF.

The CDR3, as DNA: TGTGCCAGCAGCCTCAGCCCGGCTGCGGGTGAGCCCCAGCATTTT. The encoded protein is CASSLSPAAGEPQHF. The chain joins TRBV11-2 to TRBJ1-5; D not certain. This CDR3 contains 15 residues. Deletions cut 5 bases from V and 8 bases from J, with 19 bases between. Germline lookup yields CDR1 SGHAT and CDR2 FQNNGV.

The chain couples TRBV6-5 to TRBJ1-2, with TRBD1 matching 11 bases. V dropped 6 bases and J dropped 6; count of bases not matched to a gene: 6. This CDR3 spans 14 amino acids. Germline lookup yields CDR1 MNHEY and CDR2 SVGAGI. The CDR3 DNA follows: TGTGCCAGCAGACTTGGACAGGGGGCGGATGGCTACACCTTC. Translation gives CASRLGQGADGYTF.

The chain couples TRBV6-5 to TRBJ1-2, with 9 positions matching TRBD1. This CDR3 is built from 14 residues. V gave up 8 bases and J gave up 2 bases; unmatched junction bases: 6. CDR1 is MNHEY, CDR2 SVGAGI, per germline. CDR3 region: CASDRDRANYGYTF. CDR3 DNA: TGTGCCAGCGACCGGGACAGGGCCAACTATGGCTACACCTTC.

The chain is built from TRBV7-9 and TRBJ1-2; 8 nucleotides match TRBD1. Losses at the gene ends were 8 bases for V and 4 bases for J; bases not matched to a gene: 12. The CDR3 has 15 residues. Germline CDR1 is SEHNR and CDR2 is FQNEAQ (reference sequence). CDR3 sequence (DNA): TGTGCCAGCGGGAGACAGGGGCCGGGGGTCTATGGCTACACCTTC. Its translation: CASGRQGPGVYGYTF.

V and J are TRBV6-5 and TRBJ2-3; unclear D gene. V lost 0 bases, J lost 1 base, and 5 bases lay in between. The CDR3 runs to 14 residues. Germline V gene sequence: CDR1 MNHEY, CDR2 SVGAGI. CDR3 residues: CASSYSSGTDTQYF. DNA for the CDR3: TGTGCCAGCAGTTACTCGTCGGGCACAGATACGCAGTATTTT.

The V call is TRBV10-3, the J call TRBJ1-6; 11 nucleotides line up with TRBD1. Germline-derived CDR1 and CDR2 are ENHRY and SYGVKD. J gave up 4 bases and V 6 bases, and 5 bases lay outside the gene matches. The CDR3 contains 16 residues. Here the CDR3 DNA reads TGTGCCATCAGAGGCGGGACAGGGGGGTATAATTCACCCCTCCACTTT. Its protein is CAIRGGTGGYNSPLHF.

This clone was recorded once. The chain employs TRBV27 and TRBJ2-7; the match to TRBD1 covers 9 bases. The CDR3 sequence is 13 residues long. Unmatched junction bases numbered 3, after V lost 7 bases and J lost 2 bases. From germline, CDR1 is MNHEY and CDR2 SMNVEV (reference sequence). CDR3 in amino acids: CASKGQGAYEQYF. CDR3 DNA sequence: TGTGCCAGCAAGGGACAGGGAGCCTACGAGCAGTACTTC.

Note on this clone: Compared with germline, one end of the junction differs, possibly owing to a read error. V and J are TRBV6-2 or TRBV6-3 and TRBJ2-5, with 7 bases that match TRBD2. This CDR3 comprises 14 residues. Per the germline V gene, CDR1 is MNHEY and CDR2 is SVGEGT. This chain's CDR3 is CASSYGLVQEPQYF. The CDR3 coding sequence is TGTGCCAGCAGTTACGGACTAGTGCAAGAGCCCCAGTACTTC.

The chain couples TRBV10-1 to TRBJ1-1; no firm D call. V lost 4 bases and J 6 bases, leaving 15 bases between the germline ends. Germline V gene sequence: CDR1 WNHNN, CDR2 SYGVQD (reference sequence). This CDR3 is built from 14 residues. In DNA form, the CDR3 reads TGCGCCAGCAGTGTATCCAGAGGAATCGCTGAAGCTTTCTTT. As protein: CASSVSRGIAEAFF.

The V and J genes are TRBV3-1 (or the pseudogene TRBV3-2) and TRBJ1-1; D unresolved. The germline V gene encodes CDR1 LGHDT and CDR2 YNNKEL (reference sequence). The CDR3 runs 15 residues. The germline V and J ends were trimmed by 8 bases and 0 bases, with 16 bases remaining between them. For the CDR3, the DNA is TGTGCCAGCGCCCCGCGGGGAGGGATGAACACTGAAGCTTTCTTT. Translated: CASAPRGGMNTEAFF.

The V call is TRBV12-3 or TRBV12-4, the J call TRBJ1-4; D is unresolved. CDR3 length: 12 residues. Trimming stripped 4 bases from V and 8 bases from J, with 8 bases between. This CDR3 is CASSWSGEKLFF. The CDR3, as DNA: TGTGCCAGCAGTTGGAGTGGAGAAAAACTGTTTTTT.

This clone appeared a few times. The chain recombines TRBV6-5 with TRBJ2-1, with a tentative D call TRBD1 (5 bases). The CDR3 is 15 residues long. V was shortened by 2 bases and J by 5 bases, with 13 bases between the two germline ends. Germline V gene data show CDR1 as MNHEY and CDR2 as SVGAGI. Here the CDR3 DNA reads TGTGCCAGCAGTTACCAGGGTCTACGAAACAATGAGCAGTTCTTC. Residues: CASSYQGLRNNEQFF.